This T cell receptor (beta chain) was recovered during a study of identical twins. The study, taken as a whole, reports: Because invariant MAIT and iNKT cells could be present, zero-insertion analyses could be partly confounded.

Using its own MiXCR run on the 5' RACE reads, TCRdb lists one record per CDR3 protein. This sample has some 730,000 distinct CDR3 sequences, with 15% to 20% found just once. This CDR3 has 13 amino acids. Looked up from germline, CDR1 is SGHVS and CDR2 is FNYEAQ. Trimming removed 5 bases at V and 10 bases at J, with 15 bases between. A remark on this clonotype: Its antigen is not known.

These data are also associated with another study on T cells expressing NK-cell markers. From that study: The TCR beta repertoires originated in sorted CD3+CD56+NKG2C+, CD3+CD56+NKG2C- and CD3+CD56-NKG2C+ T cells.

The source material was PBMCs. The gene calls are TRBV7-6 and TRBJ2-1, with D unresolved. The receptor was isolated from a woman aged 18-35 years in good health. The CDR3, as DNA: TGTGCCAGCAGCCCCCCTGGCGTCGAGGAGCAGTTCTTC. Translating it yields CASSPPGVEEQFF.